This T cell receptor (beta chain) came from a study of T cells in Graves' hyperthyroidism and ophthalmopathy. This clonotype was found many times. The antigen remains undetermined. The TCR beta CDR3 regions underwent amplification using RNA transcripts as the source. The HTBI set primed first-round TCR CDR3 RT-PCR. TCRdb analysed the multiplex PCR reads with MiXCR anew, one entry per CDR3 protein. The sample contains fewer than 750,000 distinct CDR3 sequences, around 42% of which appear only once. Study results and limitations: Blood also showed most of the thyroid clonotypes that were expanded above 0.001. Ophthalmopathy and stable hyperthyroidism were told apart by a 13 V-J model.

Uncontrolled infection, other autoimmune disease, pregnancy or lactation led to exclusion. Based on clinical symptoms, serum thyroxine and TRAb, thyroid ultrasound and orbital computed tomography, diagnoses were reached. The CDR3 has 13 amino acids. CDR1 is SQVTM, CDR2 ANQGSEA, per germline. Trimming took 1 base from V and 7 from J, leaving 14 bases between them. This receptor was obtained from a woman aged 18-29 years with Graves' hyperthyroidism. Sequenced sample: peripheral blood or thyroid tissue (not recorded which). This chain connects TRBV29-1 to TRBJ2-7; tentative D call: TRBD1 (7 bases). The CDR3 nucleotides read TGCAGCGTTGAAGTCCCGACAGGGAGGGAGCAGTACTTC. It encodes CSVEVPTGREQYF.